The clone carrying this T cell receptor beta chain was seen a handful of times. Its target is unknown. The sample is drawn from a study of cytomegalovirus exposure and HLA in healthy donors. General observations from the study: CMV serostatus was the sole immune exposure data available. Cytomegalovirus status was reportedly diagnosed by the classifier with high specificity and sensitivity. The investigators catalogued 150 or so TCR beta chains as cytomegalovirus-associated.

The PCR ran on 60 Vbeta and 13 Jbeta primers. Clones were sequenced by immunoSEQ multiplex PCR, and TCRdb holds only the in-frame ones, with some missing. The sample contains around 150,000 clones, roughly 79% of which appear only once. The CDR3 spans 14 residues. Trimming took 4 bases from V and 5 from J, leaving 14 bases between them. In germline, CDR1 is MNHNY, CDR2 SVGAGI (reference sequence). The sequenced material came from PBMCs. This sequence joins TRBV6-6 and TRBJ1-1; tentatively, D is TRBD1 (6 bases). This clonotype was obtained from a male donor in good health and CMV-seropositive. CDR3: CASSSQGVLTEAFF. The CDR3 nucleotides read TGTGCCAGCAGTTCACAGGGAGTGCTGACTGAAGCTTTCTTT.